These T cell receptor beta chains were read from a single sample in a study of cytomegalovirus exposure and HLA in healthy donors. TCRdb keeps only in-frame clones here, not all; method: immunoSEQ multiplex PCR. The data contain approximately 160,000 clones, roughly 77% of them singletons. Source material: PBMCs. The receptors originated from a woman in her thirties or forties in good health and CMV-seropositive. Both conserved end residues are part of each CDR3. A D gene is named only where the DNA matches it firmly. Not all rows give a size; the values are once, few, many and, for expanded clones, a class.

V gene	D gene	J gene	clone size	CDR3 DNA	CDR3 protein
TRBV30	-	TRBJ1-4	once	TGTGCCTGGAGTGAGGCCCGATCCCCTCTTAGCGGAAAACTGTTTTTT	CAWSEARSPLSGKLFF
TRBV6-5	-	TRBJ2-7	-	TGTGCCAGCAGGTCCCCCGCCTACGAGCAGTACTTC	CASRSPAYEQYF
TRBV5-8	-	TRBJ1-4	-	TGTGCCAGCAGCTTGGCGGCGGCTGCAACTAATGAAAAACTGTTTTTT	CASSLAAAATNEKLFF
TRBV5-1	-	TRBJ1-2	-	TGCGCCAGCAGCTTGCCAGGGAACTATGGCTACACCTTC	CASSLPGNYGYTF
TRBV5-6	-	TRBJ2-2	-	TGTGCCAGCAGCTCTCCCGGAGGGCACACCGGGGAGCTGTTTTTT	CASSSPGGHTGELFF
TRBV2	-	TRBJ1-1	-	TGTGCCAGCAGTGGCAATCAGGGCTACACTGAAGCTTTCTTT	CASSGNQGYTEAFF
TRBV9	TRBD1	TRBJ1-2	-	TGTGCCAGCAGCATCAGGGAAGGGGGCGGCTACACCTTC	CASSIREGGGYTF
TRBV5-1	-	TRBJ2-1	-	TGCGCCAGCAGCCCTGGGGCGGGAAGCTCCTACAATGAGCAGTTCTTC	CASSPGAGSSYNEQFF
TRBV5-1	TRBD2	TRBJ2-3	-	TGCGCCAGCAGTCCGCCCTCGGGAGGGCCAGGAGATACGCAGTATTTT	CASSPPSGGPGDTQYF
TRBV6-1	TRBD2	TRBJ2-6	-	TGTGCCAGCTTCGCGGGAGGGACTGGGGCCAACGTCCTGACTTTC	CASFAGGTGANVLTF
TRBV6-6	-	TRBJ1-3	once	TGTGCCAGCAGTTACCTCTCCTCTGGAAACACCATATATTTT	CASSYLSSGNTIYF
TRBV28	TRBD1	TRBJ1-2	-	TGTGCCACCCCCGGGACAGGGGAGTATGGCTACACCTTC	CATPGTGEYGYTF
TRBV21-1	-	TRBJ2-3	-	TGTGCCAGCAGCAAAGCCCCGGGGGGGAGCACAGATACGCAGTATTTT	CASSKAPGGSTDTQYF
TRBV5-1	TRBD1	TRBJ2-5	few	TGCGCCAGCAGCTTACAGGGGATGGAGACCCAGTACTTC	CASSLQGMETQYF
TRBV5-6	TRBD1	TRBJ2-5	-	TGTGCCAGCAGCTTGAACAGGGGCCAAGAGACCCAGTACTTC	CASSLNRGQETQYF
TRBV7-2	-	TRBJ1-1	-	TGTGCCAGCAGCCCTTGGGAGGGAAGTAAAACGGAAGCTTTCTTT	CASSPWEGSKTEAFF
TRBV7-2	TRBD1	TRBJ2-2	-	TGTGCCAGCAGCTCGACAGGGGGCAACACCGGGGAGCTGTTTTTT	CASSSTGGNTGELFF
TRBV12-5	TRBD1	TRBJ2-7	-	TGTGCTAGTTCGCCCGGGACAGGGGGTTACGAGCAGTACTTC	CASSPGTGGYEQYF